This TCR beta chain was observed in a study of shared clonotypes between healthy human individuals. Sequencing was performed with immunoSEQ multiplex PCR; in TCRdb, only in-frame clones are kept and a portion is missing. The table includes 100,000 to 120,000 clones, 65% to 75% detected once. CDR3 length: 15 amino acids. The germline gives CDR1 MGHDK, CDR2 SYGVNS. V lost 3 bases, J lost 0 bases, and 12 bases lay in between. This clone was recorded at least ten times. Sequenced: memory CD8+ T cells sorted from blood. Noted subset: CD45RO+ cells pooled with CCR7-negative TemRA cells. This TCR came from a woman in her 30s in good health. The chain joins TRBV25-1 to TRBJ2-7; D might be TRBD1 or TRBD2, each matching 5 bases. In DNA form, the CDR3 reads TGTGCCAGCAGTGACCGGGACGGCCGCTCCTACGAGCAGTACTTC. Encoded protein: CASSDRDGRSYEQYF.